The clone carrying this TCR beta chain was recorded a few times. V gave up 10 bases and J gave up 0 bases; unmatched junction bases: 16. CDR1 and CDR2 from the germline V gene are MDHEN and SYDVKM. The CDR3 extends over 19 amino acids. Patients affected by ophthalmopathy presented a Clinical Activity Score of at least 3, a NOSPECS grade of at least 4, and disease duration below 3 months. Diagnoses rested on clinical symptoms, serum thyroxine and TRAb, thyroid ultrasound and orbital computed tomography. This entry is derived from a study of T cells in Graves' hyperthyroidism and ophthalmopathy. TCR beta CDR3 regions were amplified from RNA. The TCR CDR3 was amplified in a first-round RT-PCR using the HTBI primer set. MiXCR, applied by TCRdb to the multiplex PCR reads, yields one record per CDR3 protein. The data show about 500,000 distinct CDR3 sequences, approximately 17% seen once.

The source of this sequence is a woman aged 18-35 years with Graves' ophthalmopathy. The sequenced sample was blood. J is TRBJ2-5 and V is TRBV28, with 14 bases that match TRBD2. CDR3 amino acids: CATRLGLAGAISYQETQYF. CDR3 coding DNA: TGTGCCACCCGCCTGGGACTAGCGGGGGCAATATCGTACCAAGAGACCCAGTACTTC.